These 30 T cell receptor beta chains originate from one sample sequenced in a study of Ad26.COV2.S vaccination and SARS-CoV-2 variants (dated by TCRdb to the early 2020s). The sample's treatment or condition, from its label and the paper: over 15 received Ad26.COV2.S at low or high dose, single or two shots; five or six received placebo; per-sample allocation not given. Repertoires of vaccine and placebo recipients were sequenced from samples collected on day 63 after the first injection. The library was produced with the immunoSEQ multiplex PCR assay. TCRdb's version of the immuneACCESS table is confined to in-frame rearrangements and falls short of the full clone set. An unresolved V gene accounts for under half of the shortfall where checked; the remainder is of unknown origin. The sample records under 550,000 clones, around 90% of which are singletons. Together, the top ten hold 12% of the sample.

The specimen comprised peripheral blood, sampled in a trial of Ad26.COV2.S vaccine versus placebo. The source is a person between 18 and 60 years old who received the Ad26.COV2.S COVID-19 vaccine or a placebo.

CDR3 amino acids: CASSLVTVRVPEAFF. The CDR3 DNA reads as TGTGCCAGCAGCTTAGTCACCGTCAGGGTCCCTGAAGCTTTCTTT. The genes are TRBV11-2 and TRBJ1-1; the D gene is possibly TRBD1 (5 bases). CDR1 and CDR2 from the germline V gene are SGHAT and FQNNGV. V was clipped by 1 base and J by 6 bases, with 15 bases between them. The CDR3 is made up of 15 amino acids.

The chain combines TRBV25-1 with TRBJ2-7, with D unclear. V shed 2 bases and J shed 0 bases, with 11 bases lying between them. This CDR3 is built from 15 residues. Germline CDR1 reads MGHDK; CDR2 reads SYGVNS. The CDR3 coding sequence is TGTGCCAGCAGTGAACTGGCTCCAAGCTCCTACGAGCAGTACTTC. Encoded protein: CASSELAPSSYEQYF.

The V and J genes are TRBV15 and TRBJ2-7; D not certain. Per the germline V gene, CDR1 is LNHNV and CDR2 is YYDKDF (reference sequence). V was cut by 1 base and J by 6 bases, with 19 bases left in between. This CDR3 contains 16 residues. DNA for the CDR3: TGTGCCACCAGCAGAGTGCGGCTCGCGGAACCCTCCGAGCAGTACTTC. The encoded protein is CATSRVRLAEPSEQYF.

V and J are TRBV28 and TRBJ1-1, with D uncertain. With 3 bases removed from V and 2 bases from J, the gap between germline ends came to 4 bases. The CDR3 totals 12 residues. Looked up from germline, CDR1 is MDHEN and CDR2 is SYDVKM. The CDR3 loop reads CASSLPNTEAFF. The CDR3 region has the DNA TGTGCCAGCAGTTTGCCCAACACTGAAGCTTTCTTT.

V gene TRBV9 combines with J gene TRBJ2-5; 14 bases match TRBD2. There are 18 residues in the CDR3. V dropped 3 bases and J dropped 4; count of bases not matched to a gene: 11. CDR1 is SGDLS and CDR2 is YYNGEE in the germline V gene. CDR3 coding DNA: TGTGCCAGCAGCGAATTAGAAGGACTAGCGGGAGGAGTAGAGACCCAGTACTTC. It encodes CASSELEGLAGGVETQYF.

The rearrangement joins TRBV11-3 to TRBJ2-1; 10 bases are shared with TRBD2. Germline loops: CDR1 SGHNT, CDR2 YENEEA. The CDR3 is 15 amino acids. Trimming at V came to 5 bases and at J to 5 bases, leaving 6 bases not matched to a gene. CDR3 nucleotides: TGTGCCAGCAGCCCACGACTAGCGGGCCACAATGAGCAGTTCTTC. It encodes CASSPRLAGHNEQFF.

This clone appeared once. CDR3 nucleotides: TGTGCCAGGAACCGGACGGTCTCCTACGAGCAGTACTTC. Translating gives CARNRTVSYEQYF. The chain couples TRBV27 to TRBJ2-7; D call uncertain. The CDR3 runs 13 residues. Germline CDR1 MNHEY, CDR2 SMNVEV (reference sequence). V was trimmed by 9 bases and J by 0 bases, leaving 12 bases between them.

The chain uses TRBV30 and TRBJ2-7; D gene uncertain. The CDR3 extends over 14 amino acids. The germline gives CDR1 GTSNPN, CDR2 SVGIG (reference sequence). V lost 0 bases, J lost 0 bases, and 9 bases lay in between. CDR3 sequence reads: CAWSVPDNSYEQYF. The CDR3 coding sequence is TGTGCCTGGAGTGTACCCGACAACTCCTACGAGCAGTACTTC.

This clone was recorded a few times. The chain is built from TRBV29-1 and TRBJ1-2; 7 bases are shared with TRBD1. The ends lost 3 bases at V and 3 bases at J; junction bases unmatched: 4. Germline V lookup: CDR1 SQVTM, CDR2 ANQGSEA. The CDR3 length is 13 residues. The CDR3 coding sequence is TGCAGCGTTGATAAGCAGGGGGACTATGGCTACACCTTC. Translating gives CSVDKQGDYGYTF.

This clone has a single count. In DNA, the CDR3 is TGTGCCAGCAACACGCGGGACCTATACAATGAGCAGTTCTTC. Its translation is CASNTRDLYNEQFF. The J gene is TRBJ2-1, the V gene TRBV28, with a tentative D call TRBD2 (6 bases). Trimming removed 7 bases from V and 4 bases from J, with 14 bases in between. The CDR3 spans 14 residues. The V gene's germline CDR1 is MDHEN and CDR2 SYDVKM.

This clone was seen only once. In the same sample, other DNA sequences code for this CDR3. V usage is TRBV4-3 and J usage is TRBJ2-7; no clear D gene. The germline V and J ends were trimmed by 1 base and 0 bases, with 4 bases remaining between them. The CDR3 has 13 residues. Germline CDR1 and CDR2: LGHNA and YSLEER. The CDR3 reads CASSQAVSYEQYF. The DNA for the CDR3 is TGCGCCAGCAGCCAAGCCGTCTCCTACGAGCAGTACTTC.

The gene calls are TRBV5-1 and TRBJ2-7; D is ambiguous. Trimming took 7 bases from V and 3 from J, leaving 17 bases between them. This CDR3 region has 14 residues. CDR1 and CDR2 (germline): SGHRS, YFSETQ. CDR3 sequence reads: CASGEASAGYEQYF. The DNA for the CDR3 is TGCGCCAGCGGCGAAGCGAGTGCAGGCTACGAGCAGTACTTC.

This chain links TRBV14 with TRBJ2-3, with D perhaps assigned TRBD1 or TRBD2 (6 bases each). Germline V gene lookup returns CDR1 SGHDN and CDR2 FVKESK. The V gene lost 2 bases and the J gene lost 11 bases, with 20 bases spanning the gap. This CDR3 region has 15 residues. The CDR3 nucleotides read TGTGCCAGCAGCCAACCACGACACAGGGACTCTAGGCAGTATTTT. Protein product: CASSQPRHRDSRQYF.

The chain uses TRBV28 and TRBJ2-5, with D unclear. Germline V gives CDR1 MDHEN, CDR2 SYDVKM. The CDR3 runs to 12 residues. V lost 9 bases to trimming and J lost 4 bases, with 12 bases between them. The CDR3 sequence is CASSGGLETQYF. CDR3 in DNA: TGTGCCAGTTCCGGCGGCTTAGAGACCCAGTACTTC. Based on the CDR3 plus reference TRBV28 and TRBJ2-5, the full variable domain is DVKVTQSSRYLVKRTGEKVFLECVQDMDHENMFWYRQDPGLGLRLIYFSYDVKMKEKGDIPEGYSVSREKKERFSLILESASTNQTSMYLCASSGGLETQYFGPGTRLLVL.

This chain connects TRBV18 to TRBJ1-1, with D tentatively TRBD1 (5 bases). The CDR3 contains 13 residues. V lost 4 bases and J 3 bases, leaving 9 bases between the germline ends. Germline CDR1 is KGHSH and CDR2 is LQKENI. The CDR3 coding sequence is TGTGCCAGCTCACGGGGAGGGGACACTGAAGCTTTCTTT. Its protein is CASSRGGDTEAFF.

J is TRBJ1-2 and V is TRBV29-1, with D possibly matching TRBD1 (5 bases). CDR3 length: 13 amino acids. CDR1 SQVTM and CDR2 ANQGSEA come from the germline V gene. The V end lost 4 bases, the J end lost 7 bases, and 16 bases lay between the germline ends. The CDR3 loop reads CSVGGYGAAGYTF. CDR3 DNA sequence: TGCAGCGTTGGTGGCTACGGGGCGGCTGGCTACACCTTC.

The chain has TRBV5-4 and TRBJ2-3, with a possible D match to TRBD1 (5 bases). CDR3 size: 16 residues. V was cut by 0 bases and J by 5 bases, with 16 bases left in between. The germline gives CDR1 SGHNT, CDR2 YYREEE (reference sequence). CDR3 loop: CASSLEPGRVVDTQYF. As DNA, the CDR3 is TGTGCCAGCAGCTTGGAACCCGGCAGGGTGGTAGATACGCAGTATTTT.

The genes are TRBV19 and TRBJ1-2; no definite D call. Germline loops: CDR1 LNHDA, CDR2 SQIVND (reference sequence). The V end lost 3 bases, the J end lost 6 bases, and 14 bases lay between the germline ends. The CDR3 loop spans 14 amino acids. The CDR3 is CASSILGPVDGYTF. The CDR3, as DNA: TGTGCCAGTAGTATTTTGGGTCCGGTTGATGGCTACACCTTC.

The chain couples TRBV5-1 to TRBJ2-7; D is perhaps TRBD2 (5 bases). V was pared by 7 bases and J by 3 bases, with 14 bases between. Germline CDR1 reads SGHRS; CDR2 reads YFSETQ. The CDR3 is made up of 13 amino acids. The CDR3 DNA sequence: TGCGCCAGCCGCCAGAGGGTGGACTACGAGCAGTACTTC. Encoded protein: CASRQRVDYEQYF.

The chain is built from TRBV6-2 or TRBV6-3 and TRBJ2-7; 8 bases align to TRBD2. V lost 3 bases and J lost 6; bases outside the gene matches: 7. Per germline, CDR1 MNHEY and CDR2 SVGEGT. The CDR3 extends over 14 amino acids. CDR3 region: CASSYAGLAGEQYF. CDR3 nucleotide sequence: TGTGCCAGCAGTTATGCCGGACTAGCAGGCGAGCAGTACTTC.

In DNA, the CDR3 is TGTGCCAGTAGTATAGGACAGGGGCATCGGAACATTCAGTACTTC. Protein sequence: CASSIGQGHRNIQYF. This chain uses TRBV19 with TRBJ2-4; TRBD1 agrees at 8 bases. Per germline, CDR1 LNHDA and CDR2 SQIVND (reference sequence). CDR3 size: 15 residues. V gave up 1 base and J gave up 7 bases; unmatched junction bases: 6.

V is TRBV19 and J is TRBJ2-1, with D hard to call. V lost 1 base and J 5 bases, leaving 12 bases between the germline ends. Germline CDR1 is LNHDA and CDR2 is SQIVND (reference sequence). The CDR3 spans 15 residues. CDR3 DNA sequence: TGTGCCAGTAGTATAGCTGGAAACTCTCACAATGAGCAGTTCTTC. This encodes CASSIAGNSHNEQFF. Supplemented by reference TRBV19 and TRBJ2-1, the full variable domain reads DGGITQSPKYLFRKEGQNVTLSCEQNLNHDAMYWYRQDPGQGLRLIYYSQIVNDFQKGDIAEGYSVSREKKESFPLTVTSAQKNPTAFYLCASSIAGNSHNEQFFGPGTRLTVL.

This sequence joins TRBV7-6 and TRBJ2-3; 15 bases agree with TRBD2. Germline V lookup: CDR1 SGHVS, CDR2 FNYEAQ. V lost 1 base, J lost 2 bases, and 10 bases stayed unmatched. The CDR3 runs to 20 residues. The CDR3 DNA is TGTGCCAGCAGCTTAGTTAGGACTAGCGGGAGGGCCAGTTTCACAGATACGCAGTATTTT. The encoded protein is CASSLVRTSGRASFTDTQYF.

The J gene is TRBJ1-1, the V gene TRBV14; tentative D call: TRBD1 (6 bases). CDR1 and CDR2 from the germline V gene are SGHDN and FVKESK. With 3 bases removed from V and 1 base from J, the gap between germline ends came to 9 bases. CDR3 length equals 14 residues. For the CDR3, the DNA is TGTGCCAGCAGCCAGCCGGGACAGAACACTGAAGCTTTCTTT. Residues: CASSQPGQNTEAFF.

This clone showed up just once. The chain has TRBV5-1 and TRBJ1-2; no clear D. This CDR3 contains 13 residues. Germline CDR1 and CDR2: SGHRS and YFSETQ. The ends were cut back, 5 bases at V and 2 bases at J, with 10 bases in the middle. CDR3 in DNA: TGCGCCAGCAGGGAGGGTCGGAACTATGGCTACACCTTC. As protein: CASREGRNYGYTF.

The chain links TRBV3-1 (or the pseudogene TRBV3-2) to TRBJ1-1; D ambiguous. The V and J ends lost 1 base and 3 bases respectively, with 3 bases between them. Germline V gives CDR1 LGHDT, CDR2 YNNKEL (reference sequence). The CDR3 length is 12 residues. The CDR3 sequence: CASSQGDTEAFF. The CDR3 bases are TGTGCCAGCAGCCAAGGGGACACTGAAGCTTTCTTT.

The V and J genes are TRBV7-9 and TRBJ2-1, with D tentatively TRBD2 (6 bases). This CDR3 is 14 amino acids long. The V end was cut by 7 bases, the J end by 8 bases, with 18 bases between. Germline loops: CDR1 SEHNR, CDR2 FQNEAQ (reference sequence). CDR3: CASTLMSVADEQFF. The DNA for the CDR3 is TGTGCCAGCACCCTTATGTCCGTAGCGGATGAGCAGTTCTTC.

The rearrangement uses TRBV13 and TRBJ2-2, with 9 bases that match TRBD1. V lost 5 bases and J lost 1; bases outside the gene matches: 8. This CDR3 comprises 17 residues. The germline CDR1 and CDR2 sequences are PRHDT and FYEKMQ (reference sequence). The CDR3 sequence is CASSLPHRGRNTGELFF. The DNA for the CDR3 is TGTGCCAGCAGCCTGCCACACAGGGGGCGGAACACCGGGGAGCTGTTTTTT.

This clone was seen a single time. The V call is TRBV3-1 (or the pseudogene TRBV3-2), the J call TRBJ2-1; D remains ambiguous. This CDR3 is 17 amino acids long. Germline assignment: CDR1 LGHDT and CDR2 YNNKEL (reference sequence). V lost 0 bases to trimming and J lost 3 bases, with 15 bases between them. This CDR3 is CASSQDLFKSGYNEQFF. The DNA for the CDR3 is TGTGCCAGCAGCCAAGATTTATTCAAGTCGGGCTACAATGAGCAGTTCTTC.

This sequence joins TRBV3-1 (or the pseudogene TRBV3-2) and TRBJ1-3, with D unresolved. Germline V gene data show CDR1 as LGHDT and CDR2 as YNNKEL (reference sequence). Trimming shortened V by 2 bases and J by 2 bases, and 10 bases separated the two germline ends. The CDR3 covers 15 residues. The CDR3 sequence: CASSQLVAAGNTIYF. Here the CDR3 DNA reads TGTGCCAGCAGCCAATTGGTAGCGGCTGGAAACACCATATATTTT.